Presented here are 21 T cell receptor beta chains from one specimen sequenced in a study of glioma-infiltrating T cells. Amplification of TCR alpha and beta CDR3 regions from RNA used iRepertoire nested multiplex PCR. Using its own MiXCR run on the multiplex PCR reads, TCRdb lists one record per CDR3 protein. The table shows 93,000 or so distinct CDR3 sequences, with about 28% occurring only once. The specimen sequenced was glioma tissue, nonneoplastic brain tissue, or PBMCs (not recorded which). The receptors derive from a human donor with low-grade glioma or glioblastoma, undergoing nonglioma brain surgery, or in good health (not recorded which).

V usage is TRBV30 and J usage is TRBJ1-2; TRBD1 aligns across 9 bases. The J segment lost 3 bases and the V segment lost 1 base, leaving 6 bases of the junction unmatched. This CDR3 is 15 amino acids long. Germline V gene data show CDR1 as GTSNPN and CDR2 as SVGIG (reference sequence). The CDR3 DNA is TGTGCCTGGAGTGGGGCCGGGACAGGGTACTATGGCTACACCTTC. It specifies CAWSGAGTGYYGYTF.

This clonotype has a handful of counts. V usage is TRBV11-3 and J usage is TRBJ1-1; unclear D gene. The CDR3 is made up of 16 amino acids. Germline V gene sequence: CDR1 SGHNT, CDR2 YENEEA. The V end was cut by 1 base, the J end by 3 bases, with 15 bases between. CDR3 DNA: TGTGCCAGCAGCTTAGTTAATCCCCGGGCGGACACTGAAGCTTTCTTT. This encodes CASSLVNPRADTEAFF.

As concerns this clonotype: A much larger clone sits a single nucleotide away, making a read error possible. The genes are TRBV20-1 and TRBJ1-2; 9 nucleotides match TRBD1. V lost 6 bases and J lost 5; bases outside the gene matches: 10. This CDR3 has 14 amino acids. Germline assignment: CDR1 DFQATT and CDR2 SNEGSKA (reference sequence). The CDR3 loop is CSAPGQGLGYGYTF. CDR3 bases: TGCAGTGCCCCAGGACAGGGGCTTGGTTATGGCTACACCTTC.

This chain joins TRBV19 and TRBJ1-5; 8 bases line up with TRBD1. The CDR3 has 16 amino acids. Losses at the gene ends were 7 bases for V and 3 bases for J; bases not matched to a gene: 11. Germline V lookup: CDR1 LNHDA, CDR2 SQIVND (reference sequence). CDR3 region: CASKHRGGQDNQPQHF. CDR3 sequence (DNA): TGTGCCAGTAAGCACAGGGGGGGCCAGGACAATCAGCCCCAGCATTTT.

This clonotype was observed a handful of times. The chain carries TRBV20-1 and TRBJ2-2; 13 positions match TRBD2. Germline CDR1 is DFQATT and CDR2 is SNEGSKA (reference sequence). V shed 6 bases, J shed 5 bases, and the junction held 6 bases outside the gene matches. The CDR3 runs to 15 residues. Written as DNA, the CDR3 is TGCAGTGCCCCAACTAGCGGGGGGGCAACCGGGGAGCTGTTTTTT. This codes for CSAPTSGGATGELFF.

The J gene is TRBJ2-1, the V gene TRBV29-1; the D gene is possibly TRBD1 (5 bases). V lost 6 bases and J 0 bases, leaving 12 bases between the germline ends. Per the germline V gene, CDR1 is SQVTM and CDR2 is ANQGSEA. The CDR3 is 14 residues long. The CDR3: CSVLRGSSYNEQFF. DNA for the CDR3: TGCAGCGTCCTTAGGGGAAGCTCCTACAATGAGCAGTTCTTC.

This clonotype was picked up many times. The chain recombines TRBV6-1 with TRBJ2-7, with TRBD1 identical over 10 bases. The V and J ends lost 7 bases and 1 base, in that order; junction bases with no gene match: 7. This CDR3 is built from 15 residues. Germline values: CDR1 MNHNS, CDR2 SASEGT. The CDR3 DNA is TGTGCCAGCATAAAAAGACAGGGGGCTTCCTACGAGCAGTACTTC. Amino acid sequence: CASIKRQGASYEQYF.

Only one count was recorded for this clonotype. This sequence may be a read error, since a much larger clone differs from it by one base. The chain couples TRBV7-2 to TRBJ2-1, with 7 bases identical to TRBD2. Germline V lookup: CDR1 SGHTA, CDR2 FQGNSA. There are 15 residues in the CDR3. V dropped 2 bases and J dropped 4; count of bases not matched to a gene: 5. The CDR3 bases are TGTGCCAGCAGCTTACTAGCGGTGATTTACAATGAGCAGTTCTTC. It is translated as CASSLLAVIYNEQFF.

This rearrangement joins TRBV20-1 to TRBJ2-7; 7 positions match TRBD1. The V segment lost 2 bases and the J segment 4 bases; nucleotides outside the gene matches: 11. The CDR3 is made up of 15 amino acids. Germline V gives CDR1 DFQATT, CDR2 SNEGSKA (reference sequence). This CDR3 is CSARLSVRGKYEQYF. Here the CDR3 DNA reads TGCAGTGCTAGACTCTCGGTCAGGGGGAAGTACGAGCAGTACTTC.

The chain links TRBV4-1 to TRBJ1-5; no clear D. The germline V gene has CDR1 MGHRA and CDR2 YSYEKL. The length of the CDR3 is 17 residues. Trimming cost V 0 bases and J 0 bases, with 12 bases left between them. The CDR3 spells CASSQEGSRYSNQPQHF. The CDR3 bases are TGCGCCAGCAGCCAAGAGGGGTCCCGTTATAGCAATCAGCCCCAGCATTTT.

This clonotype was counted at least ten times. The chain has TRBV27 and TRBJ1-4, with D hard to call. CDR1 is MNHEY and CDR2 is SMNVEV in the germline V gene (reference sequence). The length of the CDR3 is 15 residues. V was cut by 4 bases and J by 0 bases, with 9 bases left in between. Here the CDR3 DNA reads TGTGCCAGCAGTTCCTACAGAACAACTAATGAAAAACTGTTTTTT. It specifies CASSSYRTTNEKLFF.

This clonotype was observed at least ten times. The chain couples TRBV7-2 to TRBJ2-3; D tentatively reads TRBD1 or TRBD2 (5 bases each). The ends were cut back, 4 bases at V and 10 bases at J, with 15 bases in the middle. Per germline, CDR1 SGHTA and CDR2 FQGNSA. CDR3 length: 13 amino acids. CDR3 sequence: CASSSNHGAPQYF. The DNA for the CDR3 is TGTGCCAGCAGCTCCAACCACGGGGCGCCGCAGTATTTT. Complete variable domain (other parts from reference TRBV7-2 and TRBJ2-3): GAGVSQSPSNKVTEKGKDVELRCDPISGHTALYWYRQSLGQGLEFLIYFQGNSAPDKSGLPSDRFSAERTGGSVSTLTIQRTQQEDSAVYLCASSSNHGAPQYFGPGTRLTVL.

This clonotype has just a few counts. This chain connects TRBV7-2 to TRBJ2-1, with TRBD1 identical over 8 bases. This CDR3 has 15 residues. Unmatched junction bases numbered 13, after V lost 5 bases and J lost 10 bases. CDR1 and CDR2 from the germline V gene are SGHTA and FQGNSA. The CDR3 region is CASSLDGTGGGEQFF. The CDR3 nucleotides read TGTGCCAGCAGCCTCGACGGGACAGGAGGGGGGGAGCAGTTCTTC.

Concerning this clonotype itself: Possible read error: a much larger clone is one base away. The chain joins TRBV3-1 to TRBJ2-1; D not resolved. Germline V lookup: CDR1 LGHDT, CDR2 YNNKEL (reference sequence). This CDR3 is built from 12 residues. The CDR3 protein is CASSQDRHEQLF. In DNA, the CDR3 is TGTGCCAGCAGCCAAGATCGCCATGAGCAGCTCTTC.

About this clonotype itself: A read error may produce the germline difference seen at one junction end. The chain links TRBV7-3 to TRBJ2-5; D ambiguous. This CDR3 is built from 15 residues. Germline CDR1 SGHTA, CDR2 FQGTGA. This CDR3 reads CASSLTRNSQEAQYF. CDR3 sequence (DNA): TGTGCCAGCAGCTTAACGCGTAACTCTCAAGAGGCCCAGTACTTC.

This clonotype was detected many times. The chain is built from TRBV27 and TRBJ1-6; tentative D call: TRBD1 (5 bases). Germline values: CDR1 MNHEY, CDR2 SMNVEV (reference sequence). This CDR3 is 13 amino acids long. The V gene lost 4 bases and the J gene lost 7 bases, with 8 bases spanning the gap. Here the CDR3 DNA reads TGTGCCAGCAGTTCGCCAGGGAATTCACCCCTCCACTTT. Encoded protein: CASSSPGNSPLHF.

The genes are TRBV7-2 and TRBJ1-4; D gene ambiguous. Deletions cut 3 bases from V and 2 bases from J, with 19 bases between. The CDR3 runs to 18 residues. Per the germline V gene, CDR1 is SGHTA and CDR2 is FQGNSA. The CDR3 loop is CASSFRPGSGATNEKLFF. DNA of the CDR3: TGTGCCAGCAGCTTCCGGCCCGGGAGCGGAGCGACTAATGAAAAACTGTTTTTT.

This clonotype appeared a few times. The chain uses TRBV10-3 and TRBJ1-2, with a tentative D call TRBD1 (5 bases). CDR1 is ENHRY and CDR2 is SYGVKD in the germline V gene. There are 15 residues in the CDR3. V was cut by 8 bases and J by 3 bases, with 19 bases left in between. CDR3 coding DNA: TGTGCCATCCCAAAAAGCCAGGGATTGGACTATGGCTACACCTTC. Its protein product is CAIPKSQGLDYGYTF.

The genes are TRBV29-1 and TRBJ2-7, with a possible D match to TRBD2 (5 bases). V was shortened by 4 bases and J by 0 bases, with 13 bases between the two germline ends. This CDR3 is built from 14 residues. Germline V gene sequence: CDR1 SQVTM, CDR2 ANQGSEA. The CDR3 reads CSVVATTSSYEQYF. CDR3 DNA: TGCAGCGTTGTTGCGACCACTAGCTCCTACGAGCAGTACTTC.

This clonotype was detected many times. This sequence joins TRBV7-3 and TRBJ1-1; D not certain. Trimming cost V 0 bases and J 4 bases, with 12 bases left between them. CDR1 is SGHTA and CDR2 is FQGTGA in the germline V gene. The CDR3 contains 15 residues. The CDR3 region has the DNA TGTGCCAGCAGCTTAACAGGGTTCGGGAGCACTGAAGCTTTCTTT. Protein product: CASSLTGFGSTEAFF.

There are many counts of this clonotype. V usage is TRBV2 and J usage is TRBJ2-1, with unresolved D. CDR1 and CDR2 from the germline V gene are SNHLY and FYNNEI. The CDR3 spans 10 residues. V lost 4 bases and J lost 13, with 8 bases in between. This CDR3 is CASSGPEQFF. CDR3 sequence (DNA): TGTGCCAGCAGTGGGCCCGAACAGTTCTTC.